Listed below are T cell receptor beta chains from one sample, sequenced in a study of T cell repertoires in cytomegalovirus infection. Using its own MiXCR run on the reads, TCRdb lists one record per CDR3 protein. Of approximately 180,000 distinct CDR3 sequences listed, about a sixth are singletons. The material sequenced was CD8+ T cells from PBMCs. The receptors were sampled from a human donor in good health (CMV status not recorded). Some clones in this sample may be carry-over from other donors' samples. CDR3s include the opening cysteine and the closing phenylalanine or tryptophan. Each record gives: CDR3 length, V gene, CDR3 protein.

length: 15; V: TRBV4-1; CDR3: CASSQDRGGDTEAFF
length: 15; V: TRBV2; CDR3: CARSDSGKTAYEQYF
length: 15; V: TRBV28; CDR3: CASNLGDGRTDTQYF
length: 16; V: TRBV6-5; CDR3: CASSYSKGNLKETQYF
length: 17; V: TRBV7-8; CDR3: CASSPIAGTPNTGELFF
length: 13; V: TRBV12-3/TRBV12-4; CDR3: CASSFQQNTEAFF
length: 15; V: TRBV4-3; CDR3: CASSQDLLAYNEQFF
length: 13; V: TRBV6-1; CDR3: CASRDPGEQPQHF
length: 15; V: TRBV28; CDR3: CASALTGIAKNIQYF
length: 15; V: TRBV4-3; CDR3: CASSQDRDSGNTIYF
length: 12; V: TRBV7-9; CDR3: CASSFFQETQYF
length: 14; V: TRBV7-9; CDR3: CASSPVKGDSPLHF
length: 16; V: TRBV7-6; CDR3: CASSRGQGYISETQYF
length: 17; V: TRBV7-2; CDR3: CASSLELRGANTDTQYF
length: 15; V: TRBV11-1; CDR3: CASSPRLAASYEQYF
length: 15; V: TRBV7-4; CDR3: CASSPDVGSYNEQFF
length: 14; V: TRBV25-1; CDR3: CASTAGTFSGELFF
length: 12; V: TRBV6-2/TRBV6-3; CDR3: CASRRDYREQFF
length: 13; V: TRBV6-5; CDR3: CASSPRRSGPLHF
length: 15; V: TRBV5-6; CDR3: CASSLGASGNQPQHF
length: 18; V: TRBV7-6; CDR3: CASSPPTGQVFSYNEQFF
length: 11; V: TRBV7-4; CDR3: CASSQDRATFF
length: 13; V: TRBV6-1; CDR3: CASSEHSGGEAFF
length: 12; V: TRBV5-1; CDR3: CASIGEGTEAFF
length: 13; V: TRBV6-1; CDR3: CASSDGTSWRQYF
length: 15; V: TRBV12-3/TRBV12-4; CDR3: CASSSELRPVHEAFF
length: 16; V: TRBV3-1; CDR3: CASSPGLAGMNHEQYF